This T cell receptor beta chain was obtained from a study of PD-L1 blockade in urothelial cancer (dated by TCRdb to 2016 to 2017). For context, the study as a whole: Therapy was started in the mid-2010s for all patients, and atezolizumab 1,200 mg was administered intravenously every 3 weeks. About 90% of the roughly 29 patients were identified as males with urothelial cancer of bladder origin, and a prior smoking history was reported by 18 of 29 patients. An ECOG performance status of 0 or 1 was recorded for the patients, and 0 to 3 prior chemotherapy regimens had been received by the patients. Blood samples were analyzed 3 weeks after the start of treatment (second dose) and 6 weeks after the start of treatment. Blood samples gave median yields of around 140,000 T cells and 82,636 unique TCRs, along with a median clonality of 0.080. An exploratory multi-omic analysis was conducted of the somatic, immune and clinical correlates of response to PD-L1 blockade with atezolizumab in urothelial cancer. Pretreatment tumor samples, along with matched peripheral blood serially collected before and after atezolizumab treatment, were subjected to TCR sequencing. Durable clinical benefit was defined as progression-free survival longer than 6 months, and TCR features were also tested against progression-free and overall survival. Whole exome sequencing and RNA sequencing of pretreatment tumors were performed alongside TCR sequencing in the same patients. Eight to ten patients achieved durable clinical benefit and some 21 did not. Twenty-nine patients had pretreatment blood TCR-seq, 24 had at least one posttreatment blood collection, and 24 had tumor TCR-seq.

The cohort comprised roughly 30 patients with locally advanced or metastatic urothelial carcinoma treated at Memorial Sloan Kettering on a trial protocol. Peripheral blood mononuclear cells were collected pretreatment and during treatment, with between 1 and 8 total time points obtained per patient. The Qiagen DNeasy Blood extraction kit was used to purify genomic DNA from total PBMCs and tumor samples. PBMCs were collected pretreatment and during treatment, and were isolated and stored as previously described. As to this clone: Its target antigen remains unknown. The input lacks base qualities; no much larger clone sits a single base away.

Findings and caveats that apply to the study as a whole: Greater expansion of tumor-associated TCR clones in peripheral blood 3 weeks after the start of treatment was observed in patients with durable benefit (n ≈ 20, p = 0.022). A pretreatment peripheral blood TCR clonality below the median was linked to improved progression-free and overall survival. Because the sample size was small (n ≈ 29) and many of the analyses were exploratory, the results are meant to be hypothesis-generating.

Cut back by 4 bases and 5 bases, the V and J ends lie 18 bases apart. The CDR3 spans 16 residues, from the cysteine through the phenylalanine. The DNA shown is the 48-base CDR3, in frame from base 1. The germline V gene sets CDR1 to LGHNA and CDR2 to YNFKEQ. To estimate absolute template abundance from read counts, synthetic TCR analog templates were spiked into each PCR. The immunoSEQ assay used bias-controlled V and J gene primers to amplify TCRbeta CDR3 regions from genomic DNA. Sequencing of rearranged TCRbeta segments was performed at approximately 20X coverage. The authors' analysis ran thus. Clustering was used to correct sequencing errors, and CDR3s were annotated against IMGT to assign V, D and J genes. Downstream analyses used only productive TCRbeta rearrangements, leaving out any out-of-frame or stop-codon sequences. Clonality was computed as one minus Shannon entropy normalized by the log of the number of unique productive sequences. Clones differing between time points or between blood and tumor were identified by Fisher's exact test with Benjamini-Hochberg correction at adjusted p below 0.01. TCRdb stores this immuneACCESS table with in-frame sequences only. Part of the clones is absent; in the studies checked, under half of the shortfall reflects unresolved V genes, and no reason is known for the rest. That table supplies the V and J calls and clone size; D and trimming were determined from the DNA. For this sample the table gives 30,000 to 45,000 clones, of which approximately 90% were detected only once. Together, the top ten hold around 8.3% of the sample.

Sequencing was performed on PBMCs, taken around atezolizumab (anti-PD-L1) treatment. The source is a man between 65 and 79 years old with urothelial cancer. Recombination linked TRBV4-2 to TRBJ1-5, with the identity of the D gene unclear. The CDR3 protein is CASSPAKGGHDQPQHF. The DNA reads TGTGCCAGCAGCCCCGCGAAGGGAGGGCACGATCAGCCCCAGCATTTT.